This passage covers 23 T cell receptor beta chains from one sample sequenced in a study of T cells in Graves' hyperthyroidism and ophthalmopathy. RNA transcripts gave rise to amplified TCR beta CDR3 regions. A set of HTBI primers served as the primers for a first-round RT-PCR of the TCR CDR3. TCRdb re-derived calls from the multiplex PCR reads in MiXCR, one entry per CDR3 protein. The data hold about 360,000 distinct CDR3 sequences, with about 20% observed a single time. Material: blood. These receptors were collected from a woman between 18 and 30 years old with Graves' hyperthyroidism.

This clonotype was counted a single time. The V gene is TRBV10-3, the J gene TRBJ1-1; 10 bases fit TRBD1. J was trimmed by 1 base and V by 6 bases; bases with no gene match: 2. This CDR3 region has 14 residues. Germline lookup yields CDR1 ENHRY and CDR2 SYGVKD. CDR3 region: CAISRDRGNTEAFF. For the CDR3, the DNA is TGTGCCATCAGCCGGGACAGGGGGAACACTGAAGCTTTCTTT.

The chain carries TRBV3-1 and TRBJ2-2; either TRBD1 or TRBD2 may supply D (5 bases each). Germline CDR1 reads LGHDT; CDR2 reads YNNKEL (reference sequence). The CDR3 is made up of 16 amino acids. V was trimmed by 1 base and J by 5 bases, leaving 14 bases between them. CDR3 sequence (DNA): TGTGCCAGCAGCCAAGTCCCGGGGCCCTGGACCGGGGAGCTGTTTTTT. Residues: CASSQVPGPWTGELFF.

This clonotype was recorded many times. The rearrangement joins TRBV2 to TRBJ1-5; 11 nucleotides match TRBD1. The J segment lost 5 bases and the V segment lost 5 bases, leaving 11 bases of the junction unmatched. Germline V lookup: CDR1 SNHLY, CDR2 FYNNEI. CDR3 length: 17 residues. The CDR3: CASSLIRDRGVDQPQHF. The CDR3 region has the DNA TGTGCCAGCAGTTTGATCCGGGACAGGGGGGTAGATCAGCCCCAGCATTTT.

This clonotype was counted ten times or more. The V gene is TRBV10-3, the J gene TRBJ1-3; D unclear. V lost 11 bases and J 0 bases, leaving 17 bases between the germline ends. Germline V gene sequence: CDR1 ENHRY, CDR2 SYGVKD. This CDR3 has 15 residues. CDR3 sequence (DNA): TGTGCCTCCATGGAACGCCTGAACTCTGGAAACACCATATATTTT. It is translated as CASMERLNSGNTIYF.

This clonotype was seen many times. This chain uses TRBV12-3 or TRBV12-4 with TRBJ2-2; D remains unclear. This CDR3 region has 15 residues. V lost 2 bases and J lost 4, with 11 bases in between. The CDR3 here is CASSLRAKSTGELFF. CDR3 in DNA: TGTGCCAGCAGTTTACGGGCTAAAAGCACCGGGGAGCTGTTTTTT.

This clonotype came up many times. The chain combines TRBV15 with TRBJ1-2; D not resolved. Germline-derived CDR1 and CDR2 are LNHNV and YYDKDF (reference sequence). V was clipped by 3 bases and J by 6 bases, with 14 bases between them. The CDR3 is 14 residues long. CDR3 sequence (DNA): TGTGCCACCAGCAGGGATTTTACTGGGAATGGCTACACCTTC. Its protein is CATSRDFTGNGYTF.

The rearrangement uses TRBV6-1 and TRBJ1-2; 7 bases match TRBD1. Germline assignment: CDR1 MNHNS and CDR2 SASEGT. The CDR3 extends over 13 amino acids. J gave up 4 bases and V 6 bases, and 5 bases lay outside the gene matches. CDR3 sequence reads: CASSVTGFYGYTF. CDR3 sequence (DNA): TGTGCCAGCAGCGTGACAGGGTTCTATGGCTACACCTTC.

This clonotype was observed many times. One end of the junction is discordant with germline, which a read error may explain. The V call is TRBV20-1, the J call TRBJ1-1; D might be TRBD1 (5 bases). The CDR3 contains 13 residues. Germline loops: CDR1 DFQATT, CDR2 SNEGSKA (reference sequence). This CDR3 reads CSLDQGGSTEALF. The CDR3 coding sequence is TGCAGTCTTGACCAGGGAGGTAGCACTGAAGCTCTCTTT.

This clonotype came up many times. This sequence joins TRBV7-2 and TRBJ2-3, with D hard to call. V lost 1 base and J 0 bases, leaving 8 bases between the germline ends. Germline-derived CDR1 and CDR2 are SGHTA and FQGNSA. The CDR3 is 15 residues long. Written as DNA, the CDR3 is TGTGCCAGCAGCTTAGGCTACCAGAGCACAGATACGCAGTATTTT. Translation: CASSLGYQSTDTQYF.

This chain joins TRBV11-1 and TRBJ1-2; D is perhaps TRBD1 (6 bases). This CDR3 is built from 14 residues. Germline V gene lookup returns CDR1 SGHAT and CDR2 FQDESV (reference sequence). V lost 8 bases and J 10 bases, leaving 23 bases between the germline ends. CDR3 bases: TGTGCCAGCTATTTTCGAGAAAAAGGGGGAAACTACACCTTC. Translation gives CASYFREKGGNYTF.

This clonotype was seen at least ten times. The chain combines TRBV12-3 or TRBV12-4 with TRBJ2-5, with TRBD1 matching 7 bases. There are 13 residues in the CDR3. V gave up 6 bases and J gave up 2 bases; unmatched junction bases: 3. This CDR3 reads CASSWGQQETQYF. CDR3 coding DNA: TGTGCCAGCAGCTGGGGACAGCAAGAGACCCAGTACTTC.

The rearrangement links TRBV4-2 to TRBJ1-1, with TRBD1 matching over 7 bases. CDR3 length: 13 residues. Germline V gene sequence: CDR1 LGHNA, CDR2 YNFKEQ. After removal of 9 bases from V and 2 bases from J, the junction contained 6 bases not matched to a gene. The CDR3 loop reads CARKDRTNTEAFF. CDR3 DNA: TGTGCCAGGAAGGACAGGACTAACACTGAAGCTTTCTTT.

V is TRBV4-1 and J is TRBJ2-7; 9 nucleotides match TRBD1. There are 15 residues in the CDR3. Trimming cost V 4 bases and J 2 bases; bases outside gene matches: 6. Germline V gives CDR1 MGHRA, CDR2 YSYEKL. The DNA for the CDR3 is TGCGCCAGCAGCCGAGGGACAGGGATCGCCTACGAGCAGTACTTC. Translation: CASSRGTGIAYEQYF.

In this sample, this clonotype turned up many times. This rearrangement joins TRBV6-6 to TRBJ1-1; possible D gene TRBD1, 5 bases. Germline CDR1 is MNHNY and CDR2 is SVGAGI (reference sequence). The CDR3 has 15 amino acids. Trimming took off 10 bases at V and 0 bases at J, with 18 bases between the two ends. The CDR3 nucleotides are TGTGCCAACCAGTTACAGGAGAACATGAACACTGAAGCTTTCTTT. As protein: CANQLQENMNTEAFF.

The chain has TRBV6-1 and TRBJ1-2; no reliable D call. V gave up 2 bases and J gave up 8 bases, with 15 bases separating them. The CDR3 is 14 residues long. Germline V gives CDR1 MNHNS, CDR2 SASEGT. The CDR3 bases are TGTGCCAGCAGTGAATTCGAGGGCGCGGGAGGCTACACCTTC. Residues: CASSEFEGAGGYTF.

In its sample, this clonotype was seen a few times. The genes are TRBV20-1 and TRBJ2-2, with TRBD2 identical over 11 bases. The CDR3 runs 14 residues. The germline gives CDR1 DFQATT, CDR2 SNEGSKA (reference sequence). V shed 4 bases and J 4 bases; nucleotides not matched to a gene: 2. The chain's CDR3 is CSAISGGGTGELFF. CDR3 nucleotides: TGCAGTGCTATTAGCGGGGGGGGCACCGGGGAGCTGTTTTTT.

Ten or more counts support this clonotype. The chain recombines TRBV4-1 with TRBJ1-2; the D gene is possibly TRBD1 (6 bases). The germline CDR1 and CDR2 sequences are MGHRA and YSYEKL. The CDR3 is 16 amino acids. Trimming took 4 bases from V and 4 from J, leaving 19 bases between them. Written as DNA, the CDR3 is TGCGCCAGCAGCCGAGGCCCAACAGGGTCGGGCTATGGCTACACCTTC. Its translation is CASSRGPTGSGYGYTF.

This clonotype was seen at least ten times. The genes are TRBV11-3 and TRBJ1-1; D call uncertain. The V end lost 2 bases, the J end lost 0 bases, and 16 bases lay between the germline ends. Germline CDR1 reads SGHNT; CDR2 reads YENEEA. The CDR3 extends over 17 amino acids. CDR3 nucleotides: TGTGCCAGCAGCTTACGGAATTTGGGTTCGGTGAACACTGAAGCTTTCTTT. It codes for CASSLRNLGSVNTEAFF.

The gene calls are TRBV7-8 and TRBJ2-5; 7 bases align to TRBD2. In germline, CDR1 is SGHVS, CDR2 FQNEAQ. The V and J ends lost 5 bases and 3 bases, in that order; junction bases with no gene match: 6. The CDR3 runs to 14 residues. The CDR3, as DNA: TGTGCCAGCAGCCGCCACGGGGGGAAAGAGACCCAGTACTTC. Translating gives CASSRHGGKETQYF.

In this sample, this clonotype turned up a few times. This chain joins TRBV20-1 and TRBJ2-7, with D possibly being TRBD1 or TRBD2 (6 bases each). V lost 8 bases and J lost 7, with 21 bases in between. This CDR3 comprises 13 residues. CDR1 is DFQATT, CDR2 SNEGSKA, per germline (reference sequence). CDR3 in amino acids: CSRQAGGGGEQYF. In DNA, the CDR3 is TGCAGTAGACAGGCAGGTGGTGGGGGGGAGCAGTACTTC.

In nucleotides, the CDR3 is TGTGCCAGCCGAGGGGACATCGGAGAGACCCAGTACTTC. This sequence encodes CASRGDIGETQYF. J is TRBJ2-5 and V is TRBV2, with D perhaps matching TRBD1 (6 bases). Trimming removed 8 bases at V and 4 bases at J, with 14 bases between. Germline V gives CDR1 SNHLY, CDR2 FYNNEI. The CDR3 is made up of 13 amino acids.

This clonotype occurred a few times. The rearrangement joins TRBV5-1 to TRBJ2-5; D uncertain. The CDR3 loop spans 14 amino acids. Germline CDR1 and CDR2: SGHRS and YFSETQ. V lost 3 bases and J lost 5, with 14 bases in between. CDR3 DNA: TGCGCCAGCAGCTGGACGAGATTTACGGAGACCCAGTACTTC. Its protein is CASSWTRFTETQYF.

The CDR3 protein is CASSYSMDAVSGNTIYF. In DNA form, the CDR3 reads TGTGCCAGCAGTTACTCGATGGACGCGGTCTCTGGAAACACCATATATTTT. V is TRBV6-5 and J is TRBJ1-3; D unclear. In germline, CDR1 is MNHEY, CDR2 SVGAGI. Trimming took off 0 bases at V and 0 bases at J, with 12 bases between the two ends. CDR3 size: 17 residues.